The 31 T cell receptor beta chains listed next were all sequenced from one sample in a study of T-cell memory formation after mild COVID-19. One entry per CDR3 protein results from TCRdb running MiXCR on the 5' RACE reads. This sample has roughly 320,000 distinct CDR3 sequences; 25% to 30% occur once, and the top ten carry around an eighth. Sequencing input: PBMCs or a T cell subset sorted from them (not recorded which). The receptor source for this set is an adult woman who had mild COVID-19 (a few samples of this study predate the infection). Cell type and time point are not known.

There are a few counts of this clonotype. The genes are TRBV5-1 and TRBJ2-3; D not certain. The CDR3 loop spans 13 amino acids. Germline V gives CDR1 SGHRS, CDR2 YFSETQ. The V and J ends lost 2 bases and 4 bases respectively, with 8 bases between them. DNA of the CDR3: TGCGCCAGCAGCTTCACAGCGTCAGATACGCAGTATTTT. It yields the protein CASSFTASDTQYF.

The chain has TRBV2 and TRBJ1-2; 10 bases match TRBD1. The V and J ends lost 2 bases and 10 bases, in that order; junction bases with no gene match: 7. The CDR3 is 14 residues long. From germline, CDR1 is SNHLY and CDR2 FYNNEI. The CDR3, as DNA: TGTGCCAGCAGTGAAATGAGACAGGGGGCTGCCTACACCTTC. This codes for CASSEMRQGAAYTF.

V is TRBV6-5 and J is TRBJ2-2, with no clear D. The CDR3 sequence is 14 residues long. V lost 0 bases, J lost 4 bases, and 6 bases lay in between. The germline V gene has CDR1 MNHEY and CDR2 SVGAGI. The CDR3 DNA sequence: TGTGCCAGCAGTTACTCCCTAGGCACCGGGGAGCTGTTTTTT. Amino acids: CASSYSLGTGELFF.

V usage is TRBV7-8 and J usage is TRBJ2-1; the D call may be TRBD1 or TRBD2 (6 bases each). Germline loops: CDR1 SGHVS, CDR2 FQNEAQ. Trimming took 5 bases from V and 5 from J, leaving 13 bases between them. The CDR3 consists of 14 residues. For the CDR3, the DNA is TGTGCCAGCAGCGTAGTTGGGGGGCACAATGAGCAGTTCTTC. It specifies CASSVVGGHNEQFF.

This clonotype was counted only a few times. V gene TRBV29-1 combines with J gene TRBJ2-7, with D unclear. In germline, CDR1 is SQVTM, CDR2 ANQGSEA. The CDR3 length is 10 residues. Trimming removed 4 bases from V and 6 bases from J, with 7 bases in between. CDR3 DNA: TGCAGCGTTGCCGCCGGCGAGCAGTACTTC. This encodes CSVAAGEQYF.

The chain is built from TRBV5-5 and TRBJ1-1; 7 bases fit TRBD1. Germline V lookup: CDR1 SGHKS, CDR2 YYEKEE (reference sequence). The J segment lost 11 bases and the V segment lost 4 bases, leaving 11 bases of the junction unmatched. There are 13 residues in the CDR3. DNA for the CDR3: TGTGCCAGCAGCCCCACCCTACAGGGGCCGGCTTTCTTT. Protein: CASSPTLQGPAFF.

The rearrangement uses TRBV28 and TRBJ2-7; unclear D gene. The CDR3 length is 13 residues. Germline V gene sequence: CDR1 MDHEN, CDR2 SYDVKM. V was clipped by 6 bases and J by 6 bases, with 15 bases between them. The CDR3 protein is CASSPLEPPEQYF. The CDR3, as DNA: TGTGCCAGCAGCCCCCTGGAGCCCCCCGAGCAGTACTTC.

The chain carries TRBV5-5 and TRBJ2-7, with 8 positions matching TRBD2. CDR3 length equals 19 residues. The V and J ends lost 4 bases and 0 bases, in that order; junction bases with no gene match: 18. Germline CDR1 reads SGHKS; CDR2 reads YYEKEE (reference sequence). CDR3 DNA: TGTGCCAGCAGCCGTATACTGGGTAGCGGGATCCCAAGCTCCTACGAGCAGTACTTC. Residues: CASSRILGSGIPSSYEQYF.

The V and J genes are TRBV6-4 and TRBJ2-2; no reliable D call. V was pared by 0 bases and J by 4 bases, with 6 bases between. The CDR3 consists of 14 residues. Looked up from germline, CDR1 is MRHNA and CDR2 is SNTAGT. CDR3 bases: TGTGCCAGCAGTGACTCTGACCTCACCGGGGAGCTGTTTTTT. Protein: CASSDSDLTGELFF.

The V call is TRBV5-1, the J call TRBJ2-5, with D unresolved. The CDR3 is 18 amino acids. Trimming took off 0 bases at V and 2 bases at J, with 20 bases between the two ends. CDR1 SGHRS and CDR2 YFSETQ come from the germline V gene. CDR3 amino acids: CASSLGPWTGEGQETQYF. The CDR3 nucleotides read TGCGCCAGCAGCTTGGGCCCGTGGACGGGCGAAGGGCAAGAGACCCAGTACTTC. The variable domain in full, completed from reference TRBV5-1 and TRBJ2-5, reads KAGVTQTPRYLIKTRGQQVTLSCSPISGHRSVSWYQQTPGQGLQFLFEYFSETQRNKGNFPGRFSGRQFSNSRSEMNVSTLELGDSALYLCASSLGPWTGEGQETQYFGPGTRLLVL.

The chain joins TRBV12-3 or TRBV12-4 to TRBJ1-3, with D unclear. V shed 4 bases and J shed 0 bases, with 7 bases lying between them. This CDR3 region has 14 residues. The CDR3 DNA reads as TGTGCCAGCAGTTACTCTAGCTCTGGAAACACCATATATTTT. Encoded protein: CASSYSSSGNTIYF.

The J gene is TRBJ2-7, the V gene TRBV4-3, with 7 bases aligning to TRBD2. CDR1 is LGHNA, CDR2 YSLEER, per germline. The CDR3 is 15 amino acids. Trimming removed 0 bases from V and 2 bases from J; junction bases left unmatched: 4. The CDR3 DNA reads as TGCGCCAGCAGCCAAGATTCTAGCGGCCCCTACGAGCAGTACTTC. Its protein product is CASSQDSSGPYEQYF.

Many counts were recorded for this clonotype. This rearrangement joins TRBV25-1 to TRBJ2-6, with 16 nucleotides matching TRBD2. V shed 4 bases and J 4 bases; nucleotides not matched to a gene: 4. Germline V gene lookup returns CDR1 MGHDK and CDR2 SYGVNS. There are 18 residues in the CDR3. CDR3 sequence reads: CASSGGLAGGKGANVLTF. The CDR3, as DNA: TGTGCCAGCAGTGGGGGACTAGCGGGAGGGAAAGGGGCCAACGTCCTGACTTTC.

The chain couples TRBV15 to TRBJ2-1, with a tentative D call TRBD2 (5 bases). CDR1 and CDR2 (germline): LNHNV, YYDKDF (reference sequence). Trimming removed 1 base from V and 2 bases from J, with 15 bases in between. The CDR3 loop spans 17 amino acids. The CDR3 loop is CATSRGAGVGTYNEQFF. CDR3 nucleotides: TGTGCCACCAGCAGAGGGGCGGGCGTGGGAACCTACAATGAGCAGTTCTTC. The whole variable domain, remainder taken from reference TRBV15 and TRBJ2-1, is DAMVIQNPRYQVTQFGKPVTLSCSQTLNHNVMYWYQQKSSQAPKLLFHYYDKDFNNEADTPDNFQSRRPNTSFCFLDIRSPGLGDTAMYLCATSRGAGVGTYNEQFFGPGTRLTVL.

This chain uses TRBV19 with TRBJ2-7; 8 bases fit TRBD2. This CDR3 is 16 amino acids long. CDR1 LNHDA and CDR2 SQIVND come from the germline V gene (reference sequence). The V and J ends lost 1 base and 2 bases, in that order; junction bases with no gene match: 7. In DNA form, the CDR3 reads TGTGCCAGTAGTATAGGGCGAAGCGGGGGCGCCTACGAGCAGTACTTC. It is translated as CASSIGRSGGAYEQYF.

The CDR3 region has the DNA TGTGCCAGCAGTGTCCACAGGGGGGGGATGGAGACCCAGTACTTC. Translation: CASSVHRGGMETQYF. This sequence joins TRBV12-3 or TRBV12-4 and TRBJ2-5, with D possibly being TRBD1 (8 bases). V was shortened by 5 bases and J by 5 bases, with 18 bases between the two germline ends. The CDR3 is 15 amino acids.

In its sample, this clonotype was seen a few times. This chain joins TRBV9 and TRBJ2-1, with 14 bases aligning to TRBD2. The V gene end was trimmed by 4 bases and the J gene end by 6 bases; junction bases not matched to a gene: 6. The CDR3 length is 16 residues. The germline V gene encodes CDR1 SGDLS and CDR2 YYNGEE. This chain's CDR3 is CASSSTGTSGSNEQFF. CDR3 nucleotides: TGTGCCAGCAGCTCCACGGGGACTAGCGGGAGCAATGAGCAGTTCTTC.

The chain recombines TRBV12-3 or TRBV12-4 with TRBJ1-1; possibly TRBD1 for D (5 bases). The V end was cut by 1 base, the J end by 1 base, with 10 bases between. This CDR3 spans 15 amino acids. CDR3 sequence (DNA): TGTGCCAGCAGTTTAGTGGGCGGGGGGAACACTGAAGCTTTCTTT. This sequence encodes CASSLVGGGNTEAFF.

This clonotype was seen more than once but under ten times. The CDR3 DNA reads as TGTGCCAGCAGCCCCGACAGCAATGAGCAGTTCTTC. Its translation: CASSPDSNEQFF. This chain uses TRBV7-9 with TRBJ2-1, with D possibly being TRBD1 (5 bases). The V end lost 5 bases, the J end lost 6 bases, and 8 bases lay between the germline ends. Germline values: CDR1 SEHNR, CDR2 FQNEAQ (reference sequence). The length of the CDR3 is 12 residues.

The J gene is TRBJ2-7, the V gene TRBV12-3 or TRBV12-4; D not resolved. V was shortened by 6 bases and J by 2 bases, with 8 bases between the two germline ends. The CDR3 length is 12 residues. The CDR3 DNA is TGTGCCAGCAGCACCAATCCCTACGAGCAGTACTTC. This sequence encodes CASSTNPYEQYF.

This clonotype came up a few times. The chain carries TRBV25-1 and TRBJ1-2; D is possibly TRBD1 (6 bases). Deletions cut 8 bases from V and 4 bases from J, with 11 bases between. The CDR3 extends over 12 amino acids. CDR1 MGHDK and CDR2 SYGVNS come from the germline V gene. The CDR3 nucleotides are TGTGCCAGCCAAGGGGGTAGCTATGGCTACACCTTC. As protein: CASQGGSYGYTF.

This clonotype was counted a few times. CDR3 region: CASTVQGFTEAFF. The CDR3, as DNA: TGTGCCAGCACCGTACAGGGGTTCACTGAAGCTTTCTTT. The chain has TRBV6-5 and TRBJ1-1, with 7 bases fitting TRBD1. V lost 7 bases to trimming and J lost 4 bases; unmatched junction nucleotides: 6. The CDR3 runs 13 residues. Germline V CDR1 and CDR2: MNHEY, SVGAGI.

The gene calls are TRBV29-1 and TRBJ2-3, with 7 bases fitting TRBD2. V trimming: 8 bases; J trimming: 0 bases; junction bases outside the gene matches: 8. The germline CDR1 and CDR2 sequences are SQVTM and ANQGSEA. The CDR3 loop spans 14 amino acids. As DNA, the CDR3 is TGCAGCCACGAGCGGGGTCTTAGCACAGATACGCAGTATTTT. Translating gives CSHERGLSTDTQYF.

This clonotype was seen a single time. The rearrangement uses TRBV20-1 and TRBJ1-1, with 8 bases fitting TRBD1. Germline assignment: CDR1 DFQATT and CDR2 SNEGSKA (reference sequence). Unmatched junction bases numbered 10, after V lost 5 bases and J lost 2 bases. The CDR3 loop spans 15 amino acids. The CDR3: CSAPRQGAINTEAFF. The CDR3 region has the DNA TGCAGTGCTCCCCGGCAGGGGGCCATAAACACTGAAGCTTTCTTT.

This clonotype was found a few times. The chain recombines TRBV2 with TRBJ2-3; D might be TRBD1 or TRBD2, each matching 5 bases. Between the trimmed V and J ends, which lost 7 bases and 2 bases, there was a span of 10 bases. The CDR3 spans 13 residues. Germline V gene sequence: CDR1 SNHLY, CDR2 FYNNEI. The CDR3: CASNRGDTDTQYF. CDR3 coding DNA: TGTGCCAGCAACAGAGGGGACACAGATACGCAGTATTTT.

This clonotype showed up just once. This chain connects TRBV6-5 to TRBJ1-2; D might be TRBD1 (5 bases). Germline V gene sequence: CDR1 MNHEY, CDR2 SVGAGI. CDR3 length: 15 residues. The germline V and J ends were trimmed by 4 bases and 4 bases, with 16 bases remaining between them. The CDR3 sequence: CASSLLGPGGYGYTF. In DNA, the CDR3 is TGTGCCAGCAGTTTGTTGGGGCCGGGGGGCTATGGCTACACCTTC.

The rearrangement uses TRBV20-1 and TRBJ1-1; 9 nucleotides line up with TRBD1. The trim removed 1 base at V and 7 bases at J, leaving 4 bases unmatched. Germline values: CDR1 DFQATT, CDR2 SNEGSKA (reference sequence). The CDR3 consists of 13 residues. The CDR3: CSARVTGGNEAFF. The CDR3 coding sequence is TGCAGTGCTAGAGTTACAGGGGGCAATGAAGCTTTCTTT.

J is TRBJ2-7 and V is TRBV24-1; 8 bases fit TRBD2. CDR1 KGHDR and CDR2 SFDVKD come from the germline V gene. J gave up 6 bases and V 2 bases, and 11 bases lay outside the gene matches. CDR3 size: 16 residues. In DNA, the CDR3 is TGTGCCACCAGTGATTCTTCCAGCGGGAGTCTCTCCGAGCAGTACTTC. Amino acids: CATSDSSSGSLSEQYF.

The chain combines TRBV6-5 with TRBJ1-1; TRBD1 aligns across 7 bases. The germline V gene encodes CDR1 MNHEY and CDR2 SVGAGI. V shed 4 bases and J 1 base; nucleotides not matched to a gene: 6. The CDR3 sequence is 15 residues long. In DNA form, the CDR3 reads TGTGCCAGCAGTTCATATGACAGGGCGAACACTGAAGCTTTCTTT. Its protein product is CASSSYDRANTEAFF.

The chain has TRBV6-5 and TRBJ1-1, with 7 bases aligning to TRBD1. The CDR3 runs to 15 residues. Losses at the gene ends were 6 bases for V and 7 bases for J; bases not matched to a gene: 14. The germline CDR1 and CDR2 sequences are MNHEY and SVGAGI. The chain's CDR3 is CASSRPGQRIYEAFF. In nucleotides, the CDR3 is TGTGCCAGCAGCCGACCGGGACAGAGGATATATGAAGCTTTCTTT.

The genes are TRBV2 and TRBJ2-2; 8 bases line up with TRBD1. V lost 6 bases, J lost 2 bases, and 5 bases stayed unmatched. Germline loops: CDR1 SNHLY, CDR2 FYNNEI. This CDR3 has 15 amino acids. The CDR3 region has the DNA TGTGCCAGCAGCGATACAGGGGGAAACACCGGGGAGCTGTTTTTT. Amino acid sequence: CASSDTGGNTGELFF.